This TCR beta chain was found in a study of OX40 agonist ivuxolimab in advanced cancers. Study-level background: The costimulatory receptor OX40 (CD134) was targeted by ivuxolimab, a fully human IgG2 agonistic monoclonal antibody. Intravenous ivuxolimab was administered to patients every 2 weeks at six dose levels: 0.01, 0.1, 0.3, 1.5, 3 and 10 mg/kg. Among the approximately 50 dose-escalation patients, about 20 had hepatocellular carcinoma, 15 melanoma, 9 renal cell carcinoma and 9 head and neck cancer. In the dose-escalation cohort, over 65% of patients were male, and the mean age was about 55 years, with a range of roughly 20 to 80. Prior anti-PD-1, anti-PD-L1 or anti-CTLA-4 therapy was permitted, and approximately 39% of dose-escalation patients had received checkpoint inhibitors. Three dose-escalation patients achieved partial responses, one with hepatocellular carcinoma and two with cutaneous melanoma. Peripheral TCRbeta sequencing was intended to test whether TCR sequence diversity was altered and clonal T-cell expansion was caused by ivuxolimab. The paper reports the monotherapy dose-escalation portion (N ≈ 50 patients) of the phase I ivuxolimab trial. Overall results and qualifications from the work: After ivuxolimab, CD8+ T cells had more expanded clones than CD4+ T cells on average. Antigen specificity was not determined for the clonally expanded peripheral T cells. In the 0.1-3.0 mg/kg groups, partial responders were among the patients with the lowest normalized peripheral clonal expansion, particularly in CD8+ T cells. Low levels of normalized T-cell clonal expansion were also shown by some nonresponding patients. Clonal expansion of both CD4+ and CD8+ blood T cells was observed from baseline to week 6 at doses 0.1 to 3.0 mg/kg.

Patients with a history of autoimmune disease or receiving systemic immunosuppression were excluded from the trial. Peripheral blood for TCR sequencing was collected from all dose cohorts at baseline, on cycle 4 day 1, and on cycle 7 day 1. Samples came from an open-label, multicenter, first-in-human phase I dose-escalation trial of ivuxolimab. Adults with locally advanced or metastatic head and neck squamous cell, hepatocellular, melanoma or renal cell carcinoma were enrolled in the trial. Before TCR sequencing, CD4+ and CD8+ T cells were separately sorted from peripheral blood. Details on this clone: Its antigen has not been determined. No much larger clone exists at a distance of one base, and base qualities are not known.

To sequence the TCRbeta CDR3 region, genomic DNA was isolated from the sorted cells. The immunoSEQ Assay was used for sequencing of TCRbeta CDR3 regions. TCRdb holds this immuneACCESS table with in-frame rearrangements only. Some clones are missing; in checked studies, unresolved V genes explain under half, and the rest has no known cause. The sample profile shows over 70,000 clones; 85% to 95% of them were found once. 14% of the sample goes to the ten largest clones. Measured from the cysteine to the phenylalanine, the CDR3 is 14 residues long. The only DNA kept is the CDR3, 42 bases in frame from the first base. V and J lose 6 bases and 4 bases, and a span of 16 bases separates them. CDR1 and CDR2 are read off the germline V gene as MNHEY and SVGAGI.

This specimen consisted of CD4+ or CD8+ T cells sorted from blood, obtained in a trial of the OX40 agonist ivuxolimab. This TCR was sampled from an adult with an advanced solid tumor such as melanoma, head and neck, liver or kidney cancer. Rearrangement joined TRBV6-5 to TRBJ2-7, with TRBD2 perhaps the D gene, on 6 matching bases. The CDR3 region: CASRKGLIYYEQYF. The DNA sequence is given as TGTGCCAGCAGGAAAGGACTAATTTATTACGAGCAGTACTTC.